This T cell receptor beta chain was retrieved from a study of T cells in Graves' hyperthyroidism and ophthalmopathy. Findings and caveats of the study: The model foresaw ophthalmopathy a median roughly 6 months prior to onset. In blood, most of the thyroid clonotypes expanded above 0.001 were also present.

To note about this clonotype: The antigen is undetermined. This may arise from a read error, as a much more abundant clone is one base away.

TCR beta CDR3 region amplification was performed from RNA transcripts. With the HTBI primer set, the TCR CDR3 went through a first round of RT-PCR. TCRdb called the multiplex PCR reads again in MiXCR, with one record for every CDR3 protein. The sample lists some 490,000 distinct CDR3 sequences, about 16% occurring once. CDR3 length equals 13 residues. In germline, CDR1 is LGHDT, CDR2 YNNKEL (reference sequence). Diagnoses used clinical symptoms, serum thyroxine and TRAb, thyroid ultrasound and orbital computed tomography. Sequenced sample: blood. V gene TRBV3-1 combines with J gene TRBJ2-3; D is uncertain. This clonotype was obtained from a woman younger than 45 with Graves' ophthalmopathy. The CDR3 DNA is TGTGCCAGCAGCCAAGCCAAAACAGATATGCAGTATTTT. Amino acid sequence: CASSQAKTDMQYF.